The T cell receptor (beta chain) under discussion was sequenced for a study of CD8 T cells in Susac syndrome. Study results and limitations: Susac-specific public clones found in total CD8+ repertoires numbered some 17, and those in CD8+ TEMRA repertoires numbered roughly 5. The greatest CD8+ clonal expansion in Susac occurred in TEMRA cells and in active patients.

When the RNA was reverse transcribed, random hexamers were used with an input of about 0.5 to 1 ug. From the immunoSEQ multiplex PCR reads, TCRdb called clonotypes with MiXCR, one entry per CDR3 protein. The sample includes approximately 190,000 distinct CDR3 sequences, approximately 95% of them seen just once. This clonotype has a single count. Its antigen is unknown. The authors carried out high-throughput sequencing of TCR beta. They applied it to CD8+ and CD4+ T cells obtained from blood. The authors negatively isolated CD8+ and CD4+ T cells and FACS-enriched TEMRA cells. There are 15 residues in the CDR3. Trimming cost V 3 bases and J 0 bases, with 8 bases left between them. Per germline, CDR1 MNHEY and CDR2 SMNVEV (reference sequence).

The receptor was isolated from a human donor with Susac syndrome. Sample: CD8+ T cells from PBMCs. J is TRBJ2-2 and V is TRBV27; no definite D call. The CDR3: CASSFAAANTGELFF. The CDR3, as DNA: TGTGCCAGCAGTTTCGCCGCGGCGAACACCGGGGAGCTGTTTTTT.